The 13 T cell receptor beta chains below were found in one sample sequenced in a study of T cells after yellow fever vaccination. TCRdb reprocessed the 5' RACE reads via MiXCR and lists one record per CDR3 protein. Of over 300,000 distinct CDR3 sequences in the sample, roughly 4.3% were seen once. Sequencing was performed on PBMCs, taken 5 days after the yellow fever booster vaccination. These receptors were collected from a man between 18 and 29 years old who received the YFV17D yellow fever vaccine.

This clonotype has more than one count but fewer than ten. This rearrangement joins TRBV12-3 or TRBV12-4 to TRBJ1-1; D is possibly TRBD1 (6 bases). The CDR3 has 14 amino acids. The V and J ends lost 3 bases and 0 bases respectively, with 8 bases between them. The CDR3 here is CASSFQGMNTEAFF. The CDR3 DNA sequence: TGTGCCAGCAGTTTTCAGGGGATGAACACTGAAGCTTTCTTT.

Only a few counts were recorded for this clonotype. J is TRBJ1-6 and V is TRBV4-1; D might be TRBD1 (6 bases). The CDR3 is 16 residues long. CDR1 MGHRA and CDR2 YSYEKL come from the germline V gene. The ends were cut back, 1 base at V and 4 bases at J, with 11 bases in the middle. CDR3 loop: CASSQVAGEYNSPLHF. CDR3 DNA sequence: TGCGCCAGCAGCCAAGTTGCAGGGGAATATAATTCACCCCTCCACTTT.

This clonotype was recorded at least ten times. This chain joins TRBV5-1 and TRBJ1-1, with a weak D call TRBD1 (5 bases). The germline V gene has CDR1 SGHRS and CDR2 YFSETQ. Trimming removed 6 bases from V and 4 bases from J, with 16 bases in between. This CDR3 spans 14 amino acids. The CDR3 coding sequence is TGCGCCAGCACCCCTGGGGGGGGAAGCACTGAAGCTTTCTTT. Its protein product is CASTPGGGSTEAFF.

The chain has TRBV2 and TRBJ1-5; 8 bases align to TRBD1. Germline loops: CDR1 SNHLY, CDR2 FYNNEI. V was clipped by 4 bases and J by 0 bases; unmatched bases: 2. There are 15 residues in the CDR3. In DNA, the CDR3 is TGTGCCAGCAGTGGGACAGGGACTAGCAATCAGCCCCAGCATTTT. Protein: CASSGTGTSNQPQHF.

V is TRBV4-1 and J is TRBJ1-4; no reliable D call. Germline CDR1 and CDR2: MGHRA and YSYEKL. The CDR3 sequence is 16 residues long. The V gene lost 4 bases and the J gene lost 7 bases, with 19 bases spanning the gap. In nucleotides, the CDR3 is TGCGCCAGCAGCCCCTTCCACCGCCAGGAGGGTGAAAAACTGTTTTTT. Translating gives CASSPFHRQEGEKLFF.

This clonotype came up a few times. This chain uses TRBV18 with TRBJ2-2; D is unclear. Germline V gene lookup returns CDR1 KGHSH and CDR2 LQKENI. CDR3 length equals 14 residues. V was shortened by 0 bases and J by 5 bases, with 7 bases between the two germline ends. In nucleotides, the CDR3 is TGTGCCAGCTCACCACCCGAACGTACCGGGGAGCTGTTTTTT. Amino acids: CASSPPERTGELFF.

The table lists this clonotype with many counts. This CDR3 reads CSASGVGNTGELFF. The CDR3 region has the DNA TGCAGTGCCAGCGGTGTGGGCAACACCGGGGAGCTGTTTTTT. The J gene is TRBJ2-2, the V gene TRBV20-1, with TRBD2 as a possible D gene (5 bases). Germline V gene sequence: CDR1 DFQATT, CDR2 SNEGSKA (reference sequence). The V gene lost 6 bases and the J gene lost 2 bases, with 13 bases spanning the gap. This CDR3 region has 14 residues.

This rearrangement joins TRBV6-1 to TRBJ1-1; TRBD1 might be the D (5 bases). The CDR3 loop spans 15 amino acids. The germline V and J ends were trimmed by 1 base and 11 bases, with 20 bases remaining between them. CDR1 and CDR2 from the germline V gene are MNHNS and SASEGT. The CDR3 reads CASSEVWGAPAGAFF. CDR3 sequence (DNA): TGTGCCAGCAGTGAAGTGTGGGGCGCTCCGGCCGGTGCTTTCTTT.

This clonotype was seen at least ten times. V is TRBV5-1 and J is TRBJ1-6, with 7 positions matching TRBD1. Germline V gene data show CDR1 as SGHRS and CDR2 as YFSETQ. This CDR3 is 15 amino acids long. Trimming removed 4 bases from V and 7 bases from J; junction bases left unmatched: 8. The CDR3 loop is CASSVQGQTNSPLHF. CDR3 sequence (DNA): TGCGCCAGCAGCGTCCAGGGACAGACCAATTCACCCCTCCACTTT.

This clonotype was recorded at least ten times. V and J are TRBV5-1 and TRBJ1-1; D perhaps matches TRBD1 (5 bases). CDR3 size: 14 residues. The V end lost 2 bases, the J end lost 1 base, and 9 bases lay between the germline ends. The germline CDR1 and CDR2 sequences are SGHRS and YFSETQ. The CDR3 is CASSFQGTNTEAFF. CDR3 nucleotides: TGCGCCAGCAGCTTCCAGGGTACGAACACTGAAGCTTTCTTT.

The chain has TRBV6-5 and TRBJ1-1; TRBD1 is a possible D gene (6 bases). Germline V gene sequence: CDR1 MNHEY, CDR2 SVGAGI. Trimming stripped 6 bases from V and 1 base from J, with 12 bases between. The CDR3 sequence is 14 residues long. The CDR3 sequence is CASRRDIGNTEAFF. The CDR3 bases are TGTGCCAGCAGACGGGACATCGGGAACACTGAAGCTTTCTTT.

This clonotype occurred a few times. The chain links TRBV20-1 to TRBJ2-1; the D gene is possibly TRBD2 (6 bases). The germline CDR1 and CDR2 sequences are DFQATT and SNEGSKA (reference sequence). The CDR3 has 14 residues. V was pared by 2 bases and J by 2 bases, with 10 bases between. CDR3 protein: CSARSGSPYNEQFF. The CDR3 DNA reads as TGCAGTGCTAGATCCGGGAGCCCCTACAATGAGCAGTTCTTC.

For the CDR3, the DNA is TGTGCCAGCAGTGAAGCCCTAGGATCGTATCTCGAAACCCAGTACTTC. Protein sequence: CASSEALGSYLETQYF. The chain links TRBV6-1 to TRBJ2-5; D unresolved. Germline V gives CDR1 MNHNS, CDR2 SASEGT. V was cut by 0 bases and J by 8 bases, with 19 bases left in between. The CDR3 totals 16 residues.